Here is one TCR beta chain with its context. Its antigen specificity is not known. No much larger clone is present one base from it, and per-base qualities are unavailable. This entry comes from a study of cytotoxic CD8 clonotypes in ibrutinib-treated CLL (dated by TCRdb to 2020 to 2022). In the study overall: The cohort included approximately 15 treatment-naive and some twelve relapsed/refractory patients; around 18 were IGHV unmutated. Partial responses were observed in roughly 24 patients and complete responses in 2; after a median follow-up of around 68 months, remission was maintained in around 14 patients and progression was observed in approximately twelve. The response samples were drawn at a median of 12 months into treatment, with a range of roughly 6 to 36 months. Samples averaged about 260,000 productive templates and 90,000 to 100,000 productive rearrangements. Longitudinal samples were obtainable from about 30% of the roughly 86 participants in the trial. Cryopreserved peripheral blood mononuclear cells were obtained prior to treatment, at the time of response, and at either disease progression or sustained remission. Patients were still on ibrutinib when every remission and progressive disease sample was collected.

Inclusive of the bounding cysteine and phenylalanine, the CDR3 is 16 residues long. Of the read, only the CDR3 DNA is kept; its 48 bases are in frame from base 1. V is cut back by 4 bases and J by 9 bases, with 8 bases in the junction unmatched. CDR1 and CDR2 were assigned from the germline V gene as SGHTA and FQGNSA. According to the study, the label for this sample's time point signals: about a year on ibrutinib. Roughly 2 micrograms of genomic DNA were extracted from cryopreserved PBMCs for TCR beta library preparation. Longitudinal blood samples from CLL patients receiving ibrutinib monotherapy were subjected to high-throughput TCR beta sequencing. The patients took part in an open-label, single-center phase 2 trial of ibrutinib monotherapy. On a MiSeq, deep resolution sequencing aimed for a depth between 1 in 1 million and 1 in 200,000 T cells, with each clonotype covered about 9.2x on average. The immunoSEQ hsTCRB Kit was used to generate TCR beta libraries. Per the authors' processing: ImmunoSEQ Data Assistant and ImmunoSEQ Analyzer were used for data analysis, and V, D and J genes were assigned according to IMGT definitions. Clonality was computed as one minus normalized Shannon entropy of productive rearrangement frequencies, ranging from 0 to 1. Only overrepresented clonotypes making up at least 0.05% of the repertoire of each patient were included in the public clonotype analysis. Thirteen age-matched healthy donor repertoires from immuneACCESS were used as controls for clonality. Sourced from immuneACCESS, this table was stored by TCRdb with only in-frame sequences that have V and J called. A share of the clones is absent; for the studies checked, an unresolved V gene accounts for under half, and the remainder has no known explanation. V and J calls and clone size follow that table, whereas D and trimming were derived from the DNA. The sample has some 150,000 clones on record, 60% to 80% of them singletons. The biggest ten clones account for approximately 30% of the sample.

The study at large found these results: At baseline, clonality was higher than in age-matched healthy donors and showed a strong correlation with circulating CD8+ T-cell counts. At ibrutinib response clonality went up, during sustained remission it held steady, and at progression it dropped back toward baseline. Public clonotypes were rare and either shrank or stayed stable during treatment, and the rise in clonality at ibrutinib response reflected expansion of private clonotypes. Sustained-remission and progressing patients did not have matched sampling times, and lymph node repertoires were not examined.

The starting material was PBMCs, obtained after 12 months of ibrutinib treatment. This TCR was sampled from a human donor with chronic lymphocytic leukemia. The V and J segments used are TRBV7-2 and TRBJ2-4; 14 bases in between match TRBD2. DNA sequence: TGTGCCAGCAGCTCGGGGACTAGCGGGAGACTGGGCATTCAGTACTTC. This translates into CASSSGTSGRLGIQYF.